These T cell receptor beta chains were read from a single sample in a study of shared clonotypes between healthy human individuals. Profiling relied on immunoSEQ multiplex PCR, and the TCRdb table lists in-frame clones only, not all of them. The data contain 500,000 to 650,000 clones, around 78% of them singletons. The specimen was PBMCs. These receptors were taken from a woman aged 40 to 50 in good health. Some clones in this sample may be carry-over from other donors' samples. Both conserved end residues are part of each CDR3. The D gene is left open where the match is weak. Not all rows give a size; the values are once, few, many and, for expanded clones, a class.

V gene: TRBV6-5
D gene: TRBD2
clone size: few
J gene: TRBJ2-5
CDR3 protein: CASRRTSGRRETQYF
CDR3 DNA: TGTGCCAGCAGACGGACTAGCGGGAGGAGAGAGACCCAGTACTTC

V gene: TRBV7-8
D gene: NA
clone size: few
J gene: TRBJ1-4
CDR3 protein: CASSPTRGAEKLFF
CDR3 DNA: TGTGCCAGCAGCCCAACGAGGGGGGCTGAAAAACTGTTTTTT

V gene: TRBV7-2
D gene: NA
clone size: NA
J gene: TRBJ1-5
CDR3 protein: CASSLAREAGRPVQHF
CDR3 DNA: TGTGCCAGCAGCTTAGCTAGGGAGGCAGGGCGACCCGTCCAGCATTTT

V gene: TRBV4-3
D gene: TRBD2
clone size: few
J gene: TRBJ2-1
CDR3 protein: CASSQGLAGHNEQFF
CDR3 DNA: TGCGCCAGCAGCCAAGGACTAGCGGGACACAATGAGCAGTTCTTC

V gene: TRBV29-1
D gene: NA
clone size: NA
J gene: TRBJ2-7
CDR3 protein: CSVEGRGNEQYF
CDR3 DNA: TGCAGCGTTGAAGGCAGGGGAAACGAGCAGTACTTC

V gene: TRBV10-1
D gene: NA
clone size: NA
J gene: TRBJ1-4
CDR3 protein: CASSDVSVRGPNATNEKLFF
CDR3 DNA: TGCGCCAGCAGTGATGTTAGTGTCAGGGGACCTAATGCAACTAATGAAAAACTGTTTTTT

V gene: TRBV2
D gene: TRBD2
clone size: NA
J gene: TRBJ2-1
CDR3 protein: CASSETSGAYNEQFF
CDR3 DNA: TGTGCCAGCAGTGAAACTAGCGGCGCCTACAATGAGCAGTTCTTC

V gene: TRBV7-3
D gene: NA
clone size: once
J gene: TRBJ1-5
CDR3 protein: CASSLRGGGDQPQHF
CDR3 DNA: TGTGCCAGCAGCTTAAGGGGAGGGGGAGATCAGCCCCAGCATTTT

V gene: TRBV7-8
D gene: NA
clone size: NA
J gene: TRBJ2-1
CDR3 protein: CASSFGRNYNEQFF
CDR3 DNA: TGTGCCAGCAGCTTCGGCAGGAACTACAATGAGCAGTTCTTC

V gene: TRBV10-3
D gene: TRBD2
clone size: NA
J gene: TRBJ2-1
CDR3 protein: CAISESLGGRAYNEQFF
CDR3 DNA: TGTGCCATCAGTGAGTCGTTAGGCGGGAGGGCCTACAATGAGCAGTTCTTC

V gene: TRBV29-1
D gene: TRBD2
clone size: NA
J gene: TRBJ2-1
CDR3 protein: CSVGGLAGGKQFF
CDR3 DNA: TGCAGCGTTGGGGGACTAGCGGGAGGGAAGCAGTTCTTC

V gene: TRBV5-1
D gene: NA
clone size: few
J gene: TRBJ1-4
CDR3 protein: CASSSRGRMNEKLFF
CDR3 DNA: TGCGCCAGCAGCTCGAGGGGACGGATGAATGAAAAACTGTTTTTT

V gene: TRBV15
D gene: NA
clone size: NA
J gene: TRBJ1-1
CDR3 protein: CATSRDSGGNTEAFF
CDR3 DNA: TGTGCCACCAGCAGAGATTCAGGCGGGAACACTGAAGCTTTCTTT

V gene: TRBV15
D gene: NA
clone size: once
J gene: TRBJ2-7
CDR3 protein: CATSRDRYTTGYEQYF
CDR3 DNA: TGTGCCACCAGCAGAGATAGGTATACAACGGGCTACGAGCAGTACTTC

V gene: TRBV9
D gene: NA
clone size: NA
J gene: TRBJ1-1
CDR3 protein: CASSPTGMNTEAFF
CDR3 DNA: TGTGCCAGCAGCCCGACAGGAATGAACACTGAAGCTTTCTTT

V gene: TRBV7-3
D gene: NA
clone size: NA
J gene: TRBJ2-1
CDR3 protein: CASSLGGSYNEQFF
CDR3 DNA: TGTGCCAGCAGCTTAGGAGGGTCCTACAATGAGCAGTTCTTC

V gene: TRBV5-4
D gene: NA
clone size: few
J gene: TRBJ2-7
CDR3 protein: CASSLDGRPGEQYF
CDR3 DNA: TGTGCCAGCAGCTTGGACGGGAGACCGGGCGAGCAGTACTTC

V gene: TRBV7-2
D gene: TRBD2
clone size: NA
J gene: TRBJ2-3
CDR3 protein: CASSLDGGGPTDTQYF
CDR3 DNA: TGTGCCAGCAGCTTAGACGGGGGAGGGCCCACAGATACGCAGTATTTT

V gene: TRBV27
D gene: NA
clone size: once
J gene: TRBJ2-7
CDR3 protein: CASSLSVGLSSYEQYF
CDR3 DNA: TGTGCCAGCAGTTTATCGGTTGGGCTCAGTTCCTACGAGCAGTACTTC

V gene: TRBV6-5
D gene: TRBD2
clone size: few
J gene: TRBJ2-7
CDR3 protein: CASSYSTPPSGSYF
CDR3 DNA: TGTGCCAGCAGTTACTCGACCCCCCCTAGCGGGAGTTACTTC

V gene: TRBV7-2
D gene: TRBD2
clone size: few
J gene: TRBJ2-2
CDR3 protein: CASSLDAGGITGELFF
CDR3 DNA: TGTGCCAGCAGCTTAGATGCGGGAGGAATCACCGGGGAGCTGTTTTTT

V gene: TRBV9
D gene: NA
clone size: many
J gene: TRBJ2-7
CDR3 protein: CASSVWQDSSYEQYF
CDR3 DNA: TGTGCCAGCAGCGTATGGCAGGACAGCTCCTACGAGCAGTACTTC

V gene: TRBV15
D gene: NA
clone size: NA
J gene: TRBJ2-7
CDR3 protein: CATSRDNGGEQYF
CDR3 DNA: TGTGCCACCAGCAGAGATAACGGGGGCGAGCAGTACTTC

V gene: TRBV29-1
D gene: NA
clone size: few
J gene: TRBJ1-2
CDR3 protein: CSALSPGTNYGYTF
CDR3 DNA: TGCAGCGCCCTATCCCCCGGGACAAACTATGGCTACACCTTC

V gene: TRBV7-9
D gene: TRBD2
clone size: NA
J gene: TRBJ2-5
CDR3 protein: CASSLRREGRETQYF
CDR3 DNA: TGTGCCAGCAGCTTACGGAGGGAGGGACGGGAGACCCAGTACTTC

V gene: TRBV15
D gene: NA
clone size: once
J gene: TRBJ2-7
CDR3 protein: CATSLGHSYEQYF
CDR3 DNA: TGTGCCACCAGTCTGGGACACTCCTACGAGCAGTACTTC

V gene: TRBV7-2
D gene: NA
clone size: NA
J gene: TRBJ2-2
CDR3 protein: CASSLTRDTPTGELFF
CDR3 DNA: TGTGCCAGCAGCTTAACCCGGGACACCCCGACCGGGGAGCTGTTTTTT

V gene: TRBV2
D gene: NA
clone size: NA
J gene: TRBJ2-1
CDR3 protein: CASSKVSRNEQFF
CDR3 DNA: TGTGCCAGCAGCAAGGTTAGTCGGAATGAGCAGTTCTTC

V gene: TRBV7-3
D gene: TRBD1
clone size: NA
J gene: TRBJ2-7
CDR3 protein: CASSKDRGPYEQYF
CDR3 DNA: TGTGCCAGCAGCAAGGACAGGGGCCCCTACGAGCAGTACTTC

V gene: TRBV11-2
D gene: TRBD1
clone size: NA
J gene: TRBJ2-3
CDR3 protein: CASSPSRDRVPDTQYF
CDR3 DNA: TGTGCCAGCAGCCCGTCCCGGGACAGGGTCCCAGATACGCAGTATTTT

V gene: TRBV6-6
D gene: NA
clone size: few
J gene: TRBJ2-2
CDR3 protein: CASSLDSPNTGELFF
CDR3 DNA: TGTGCCAGCAGTTTGGACAGTCCGAACACCGGGGAGCTGTTTTTT

V gene: TRBV28
D gene: TRBD2
clone size: NA
J gene: TRBJ2-2
CDR3 protein: CASSFTSGRRGELFF
CDR3 DNA: TGTGCCAGCAGTTTTACTAGCGGGAGGAGGGGGGAGCTGTTTTTT

V gene: TRBV7-9
D gene: TRBD2
clone size: NA
J gene: TRBJ2-1
CDR3 protein: CASSSVGGNEQFF
CDR3 DNA: TGTGCCAGCAGCTCGGTGGGAGGGAATGAGCAGTTCTTC

V gene: TRBV29-1
D gene: NA
clone size: NA
J gene: TRBJ1-2
CDR3 protein: CSVVLDRPNYGYTF
CDR3 DNA: TGCAGCGTGGTTCTCGACAGGCCTAACTATGGCTACACCTTC

V gene: TRBV11-1
D gene: NA
clone size: NA
J gene: TRBJ2-7
CDR3 protein: CASSETFSAYEQYF
CDR3 DNA: TGTGCCAGCAGCGAAACGTTTTCCGCCTACGAGCAGTACTTC

V gene: TRBV10-3
D gene: NA
clone size: NA
J gene: TRBJ1-1
CDR3 protein: CAINSPGNTEAFF
CDR3 DNA: TGTGCCATCAATAGCCCAGGGAACACTGAAGCTTTCTTT

V gene: TRBV4-1
D gene: NA
clone size: once
J gene: TRBJ2-1
CDR3 protein: CASSQVRGRINEQFF
CDR3 DNA: TGCGCCAGCAGCCAAGTTCGGGGGCGCATCAATGAGCAGTTCTTC

V gene: TRBV5-1
D gene: TRBD1
clone size: NA
J gene: TRBJ1-2
CDR3 protein: CASRPTQGAGGYTF
CDR3 DNA: TGCGCCAGCAGACCTACCCAGGGGGCGGGTGGCTACACCTTC

V gene: TRBV27
D gene: NA
clone size: NA
J gene: TRBJ1-1
CDR3 protein: CASSPQTGNTEAFF
CDR3 DNA: TGTGCCAGCAGTCCACAGACAGGGAACACTGAAGCTTTCTTT

V gene: TRBV11-3
D gene: NA
clone size: NA
J gene: TRBJ2-2
CDR3 protein: CASSLVGTGELFF
CDR3 DNA: TGTGCCAGCAGCTTAGTGGGCACCGGGGAGCTGTTTTTT

V gene: TRBV18
D gene: NA
clone size: NA
J gene: TRBJ2-1
CDR3 protein: CASSPYGFEQFF
CDR3 DNA: TGTGCCAGCTCACCATACGGGTTTGAGCAGTTCTTC

V gene: TRBV7-9
D gene: NA
clone size: NA
J gene: TRBJ1-3
CDR3 protein: CASSLAGAGVRNTIYF
CDR3 DNA: TGTGCCAGCAGCTTAGCTGGGGCAGGGGTAAGAAACACCATATATTTT

V gene: TRBV28
D gene: NA
clone size: NA
J gene: TRBJ1-2
CDR3 protein: CASSLAPSIANYGYTF
CDR3 DNA: TGTGCCAGCAGTCTTGCCCCCTCGATAGCTAACTATGGCTACACCTTC

V gene: TRBV11-2
D gene: NA
clone size: NA
J gene: TRBJ2-7
CDR3 protein: CASSLERVSYEQYF
CDR3 DNA: TGTGCCAGCAGCTTAGAGCGCGTCTCCTACGAGCAGTACTTC

V gene: TRBV7-9
D gene: TRBD2
clone size: NA
J gene: TRBJ2-7
CDR3 protein: CASSAPGGIAGVNEQYF
CDR3 DNA: TGTGCCAGCAGCGCCCCTGGGGGAATAGCGGGAGTAAACGAGCAGTACTTC

V gene: TRBV11-2
D gene: NA
clone size: NA
J gene: TRBJ2-7
CDR3 protein: CASSRVSPEDEQYF
CDR3 DNA: TGTGCCAGCAGTCGGGTCTCTCCCGAGGACGAGCAGTACTTC

V gene: TRBV13
D gene: NA
clone size: few
J gene: TRBJ2-7
CDR3 protein: CASSLWSYEQYF
CDR3 DNA: TGTGCCAGCAGCTTATGGTCCTACGAGCAGTACTTC

V gene: TRBV30
D gene: TRBD2
clone size: NA
J gene: TRBJ2-1
CDR3 protein: CAWGEGSSYNEQFF
CDR3 DNA: TGTGCCTGGGGGGAGGGGAGCTCCTACAATGAGCAGTTCTTC